What follows are 29 T cell receptor beta chains derived from one specimen sequenced in a study of shared clonotypes between healthy human individuals. Clones were read by immunoSEQ multiplex PCR, and TCRdb kept only the in-frame ones, dropping some. Of over 2 million clones listed, roughly 92% are singletons. The sample comprised naive CD4+ T cells from PBMCs. Subset noted: CD45RA+ positively selected. These receptors all come from a young man in good health. Some clones in this sample may be carry-over from other donors' samples.

This clone was counted once. This chain uses TRBV25-1 with TRBJ2-1, with 9 bases lining up with TRBD2. This CDR3 is 15 amino acids long. The junction had 4 bases not matched to a gene; V was cut back by 6 bases and J by 1 base. The germline V gene has CDR1 MGHDK and CDR2 SYGVNS. The chain's CDR3 is CASSPSGRSYNEQFF. CDR3 coding DNA: TGTGCCAGCAGCCCGAGCGGGAGGTCCTACAATGAGCAGTTCTTC.

The chain couples TRBV28 to TRBJ1-2, with 7 bases lining up with TRBD1. The CDR3 totals 13 residues. Germline V lookup: CDR1 MDHEN, CDR2 SYDVKM. After removal of 5 bases from V and 4 bases from J, the junction contained 4 bases not matched to a gene. CDR3 protein: CASSSRGTYGYTF. The CDR3 DNA sequence: TGTGCCAGCAGTAGCAGGGGGACCTATGGCTACACCTTC.

The chain combines TRBV6-5 with TRBJ1-2; a possible D gene is TRBD1 (5 bases). Per germline, CDR1 MNHEY and CDR2 SVGAGI. The CDR3 covers 15 residues. With 2 bases removed from V and 2 bases from J, the gap between germline ends came to 12 bases. CDR3 sequence reads: CASSYRDGLNYGYTF. DNA of the CDR3: TGTGCCAGCAGTTACCGGGACGGACTAAACTATGGCTACACCTTC.

This chain uses TRBV18 with TRBJ1-4; D gene ambiguous. Per germline, CDR1 KGHSH and CDR2 LQKENI. Trimming cost V 6 bases and J 2 bases, with 13 bases left between them. The CDR3 spans 15 residues. CDR3 sequence reads: CASSPGSGTNEKLFF. The CDR3 coding sequence is TGTGCCAGCTCCCCTGGTTCGGGGACTAATGAAAAACTGTTTTTT.

This sequence joins TRBV7-9 and TRBJ1-1; TRBD1 matches 7 bases. Unmatched junction bases numbered 5, after V lost 4 bases and J lost 3 bases. The CDR3 is 14 residues long. Germline loops: CDR1 SEHNR, CDR2 FQNEAQ (reference sequence). Here the CDR3 reads CASSSATGDTEAFF. The CDR3 nucleotides read TGTGCCAGCAGCTCCGCAACAGGGGACACTGAAGCTTTCTTT.

For this clone: A read error may produce the germline difference seen at one junction end. The chain couples TRBV10-1 to TRBJ2-2; D not certain. Germline CDR1 WNHNN, CDR2 SYGVQD (reference sequence). CDR3 length: 13 amino acids. CDR3 protein: CASSISYTGELFF. DNA for the CDR3: TGCGCCAGCAGTATCAGCTACACGGGGGAGCTGTTTTTT.

This chain links TRBV5-1 with TRBJ2-1, with D tentatively TRBD2 (6 bases). The CDR3 totals 16 residues. V was cut by 0 bases and J by 4 bases, with 14 bases left in between. The germline V gene has CDR1 SGHRS and CDR2 YFSETQ. The CDR3 loop reads CASSLAGWEVYNEQFF. The DNA for the CDR3 is TGCGCCAGCAGCTTGGCAGGGTGGGAGGTGTACAATGAGCAGTTCTTC.

The J gene is TRBJ2-7, the V gene TRBV5-8; the D is unclear. Per germline, CDR1 SGHTS and CDR2 YDEGEE. CDR3 size: 13 residues. V was shortened by 1 base and J by 0 bases, with 5 bases between the two germline ends. Here the CDR3 reads CASSLSNSYEQYF. CDR3 in DNA: TGTGCCAGCAGCTTGTCTAACTCCTACGAGCAGTACTTC.

V is TRBV28 and J is TRBJ2-7, with unresolved D. Germline CDR1 reads MDHEN; CDR2 reads SYDVKM. This CDR3 is 14 amino acids long. V dropped 4 bases and J dropped 7 bases, with 17 bases sitting between them. CDR3 loop: CASSSLVVAREQYF. In DNA form, the CDR3 reads TGTGCCAGCAGTTCCCTTGTGGTGGCTCGGGAGCAGTACTTC.

The rearrangement links TRBV30 to TRBJ2-1; 16 positions match TRBD2. The CDR3 has 14 amino acids. CDR1 is GTSNPN, CDR2 SVGIG, per germline (reference sequence). The trim removed 2 bases at V and 14 bases at J, leaving 6 bases unmatched. The CDR3 is CAWSFGTSGRVEFF. Written as DNA, the CDR3 is TGTGCCTGGAGTTTCGGGACTAGCGGGAGGGTGGAGTTCTTC.

This rearrangement joins TRBV28 to TRBJ2-3; TRBD2 agrees at 8 bases. This CDR3 region has 15 residues. Germline values: CDR1 MDHEN, CDR2 SYDVKM. The ends lost 6 bases at V and 2 bases at J; junction bases unmatched: 7. CDR3 amino acids: CASRKTSGFTDTQYF. CDR3 DNA: TGTGCCAGCAGGAAAACTAGCGGTTTCACAGATACGCAGTATTTT.

The J gene is TRBJ1-2, the V gene TRBV28; TRBD1 agrees at 7 bases. Trimming at V came to 7 bases and at J to 4 bases, leaving 15 bases not matched to a gene. The germline CDR1 and CDR2 sequences are MDHEN and SYDVKM. CDR3 length equals 16 residues. CDR3 nucleotides: TGTGCCAGCACATCCTCCGGGGACAGTACTATCTATGGCTACACCTTC. Translating gives CASTSSGDSTIYGYTF.

The chain is built from TRBV10-3 and TRBJ2-4, with TRBD2 as a possible D gene (5 bases). Looked up from germline, CDR1 is ENHRY and CDR2 is SYGVKD. Trimming removed 3 bases from V and 7 bases from J, with 19 bases in between. The length of the CDR3 is 16 residues. The CDR3, as DNA: TGTGCCATCAGTGATCCCGCGGGTGAGGTTCGGAACATTCAGTACTTC. This codes for CAISDPAGEVRNIQYF.

The table lists this clone with a few counts. Other nucleotide sequences in the sample specify the same CDR3. The rearrangement joins TRBV28 to TRBJ1-1, with no clear D. Looked up from germline, CDR1 is MDHEN and CDR2 is SYDVKM. This CDR3 has 12 residues. V was cut by 3 bases and J by 1 base, with 3 bases left in between. The CDR3 sequence is CASSLENTEAFF. CDR3 nucleotide sequence: TGTGCCAGCAGTTTGGAGAACACTGAAGCTTTCTTT.

The chain joins TRBV5-1 to TRBJ1-2; no reliable D call. The V gene's germline CDR1 is SGHRS and CDR2 YFSETQ. The CDR3 is 18 amino acids. V was clipped by 1 base and J by 8 bases, with 27 bases between them. In DNA form, the CDR3 reads TGCGCCAGCAGCTTGCTTCCATCAACGGGCCCAACAATAGGGGGCTACACCTTC. It translates to CASSLLPSTGPTIGGYTF.

CDR3 DNA: TGTGCCAGCAGTGAAACGGGAAATCAGCCCCAGCATTTT. This gives the protein CASSETGNQPQHF. The chain has TRBV6-1 and TRBJ1-5; D gene uncertain. This CDR3 has 13 residues. Germline CDR1 MNHNS, CDR2 SASEGT. The V gene lost 2 bases and the J gene lost 4 bases, with 6 bases spanning the gap.

J is TRBJ2-5 and V is TRBV7-7; 9 bases agree with TRBD1. The germline V gene encodes CDR1 SSHAT and CDR2 FNYEAQ (reference sequence). CDR3 length equals 16 residues. V lost 5 bases to trimming and J lost 3 bases; unmatched junction nucleotides: 10. CDR3 DNA sequence: TGTGCCAGCAGCCGCGGCGGGACAGGGAGGGAAGAGACCCAGTACTTC. The encoded protein is CASSRGGTGREETQYF.

The chain has TRBV5-1 and TRBJ1-4; D unclear. Trimming left V 2 bases short and J 0 bases short, with 8 bases between. The germline CDR1 and CDR2 sequences are SGHRS and YFSETQ. The CDR3 length is 15 residues. CDR3 in amino acids: CASSLRATTNEKLFF. Here the CDR3 DNA reads TGCGCCAGCAGCTTACGGGCGACAACTAATGAAAAACTGTTTTTT.

Concerning this clone: The same CDR3 can be traced to other DNA sequences in this sample. The gene calls are TRBV9 and TRBJ2-1; 7 bases match TRBD2. Losses at the gene ends were 3 bases for V and 2 bases for J; bases not matched to a gene: 2. CDR3 length: 14 residues. The germline gives CDR1 SGDLS, CDR2 YYNGEE. The CDR3: CASSAGGPYNEQFF. In nucleotides, the CDR3 is TGTGCCAGCAGCGCGGGAGGACCCTACAATGAGCAGTTCTTC.

This clone was seen just once. V is TRBV7-8 and J is TRBJ2-6, with TRBD1 matching over 8 bases. V trimming: 6 bases; J trimming: 0 bases; junction bases outside the gene matches: 7. This CDR3 contains 17 residues. In germline, CDR1 is SGHVS, CDR2 FQNEAQ. In nucleotides, the CDR3 is TGTGCCAGCAGTTCAAAAACAGGGGGCTCTGGGGCCAACGTCCTGACTTTC. Translated, it gives CASSSKTGGSGANVLTF.

The chain has TRBV28 and TRBJ2-7; TRBD2 is a possible D gene (6 bases). Trimming stripped 6 bases from V and 5 bases from J, with 23 bases between. The germline V gene has CDR1 MDHEN and CDR2 SYDVKM. The length of the CDR3 is 16 residues. The CDR3 loop reads CASREGVPFLIHEQYF. The DNA for the CDR3 is TGTGCCAGCAGGGAGGGAGTACCCTTTTTAATTCACGAGCAGTACTTC. The complete variable domain, with remaining parts taken from reference TRBV28 and TRBJ2-7, reads DVKVTQSSRYLVKRTGEKVFLECVQDMDHENMFWYRQDPGLGLRLIYFSYDVKMKEKGDIPEGYSVSREKKERFSLILESASTNQTSMYLCASREGVPFLIHEQYFGPGTRLTVT.

This sequence joins TRBV5-4 and TRBJ2-6; no reliable D call. There are 15 residues in the CDR3. The V gene lost 4 bases and the J gene lost 4 bases, with 12 bases spanning the gap. The germline V gene has CDR1 SGHNT and CDR2 YYREEE (reference sequence). The CDR3 region is CASSRSSPGANVLTF. The CDR3 bases are TGTGCCAGCAGCCGGAGCAGTCCCGGGGCCAACGTCCTGACTTTC.

The chain combines TRBV18 with TRBJ1-1, with D perhaps matching TRBD1 (5 bases). Germline CDR1 is KGHSH and CDR2 is LQKENI. Trimming took 0 bases from V and 7 from J, leaving 12 bases between them. The length of the CDR3 is 14 residues. CDR3 sequence (DNA): TGTGCCAGCTCACCACCGGGAGGGGCCGGTGAAGCTTTCTTT. Protein product: CASSPPGGAGEAFF. The whole variable domain, remainder taken from reference TRBV18 and TRBJ1-1, is NAGVMQNPRHLVRRRGQEARLRCSPMKGHSHVYWYRQLPEEGLKFMVYLQKENIIDESGMPKERFSAEFPKEGPSILRIQQVVRGDSAAYFCASSPPGGAGEAFFGQGTRLTVV.

This sequence joins TRBV21-1 and TRBJ1-1. TRBV21-1 is a pseudogene. This CDR3 has 17 amino acids. This CDR3 is CASSTPFGRTAGTEAFF. The DNA for the CDR3 is TGTGCCAGCAGCACCCCGTTCGGCCGGACAGCGGGGACTGAAGCTTTCTTT.

This clone was recorded once. This chain connects TRBV19 to TRBJ1-4; 7 bases are shared with TRBD1. The CDR3 runs 16 residues. Germline V CDR1 and CDR2: LNHDA, SQIVND (reference sequence). V was pared by 2 bases and J by 4 bases, with 7 bases of the junction left unmatched. CDR3 protein: CASSITGTANNEKLFF. In DNA, the CDR3 is TGTGCCAGTAGTATAACCGGGACAGCAAATAATGAAAAACTGTTTTTT.

The chain couples TRBV4-2 to TRBJ2-4; D is undetermined. From germline, CDR1 is LGHNA and CDR2 YNFKEQ. V was trimmed by 3 bases and J by 14 bases, leaving 17 bases between them. CDR3 length: 13 amino acids. The CDR3 spells CASSQELEGIKYF. The CDR3 DNA is TGTGCCAGCAGCCAGGAGCTGGAAGGGATTAAGTACTTC.

The chain employs TRBV28 and TRBJ2-5; D is perhaps TRBD1 or TRBD2 (5 bases each). The J call may not be correct, given that the DNA end is closer to TRBJ2-7. The CDR3 contains 14 residues. The germline V gene encodes CDR1 MDHEN and CDR2 SYDVKM. CDR3 residues: CASSPGRLFYEQYF. In DNA form, the CDR3 reads TGTGCCAGCAGTCCAGGGAGACTCTTCTACGAGCAGTACTTC.

V is TRBV29-1 and J is TRBJ1-1, with 7 bases matching TRBD1. Germline trimming cut 7 bases from V and 1 base from J; bases unmatched to any gene: 6. This CDR3 spans 13 amino acids. The germline V gene has CDR1 SQVTM and CDR2 ANQGSEA. CDR3 sequence: CSALGQPNTEAFF. The DNA of the CDR3 is TGCAGCGCCCTGGGACAGCCGAACACTGAAGCTTTCTTT.

V and J are TRBV10-1 and TRBJ2-1, with D perhaps assigned TRBD1 or TRBD2 (5 bases each). The CDR3 runs to 16 residues. With 0 bases removed from V and 4 bases from J, the gap between germline ends came to 13 bases. The germline V gene encodes CDR1 WNHNN and CDR2 SYGVQD (reference sequence). For the CDR3, the DNA is TGCGCCAGCAGTGAGTCAGGGGACCCCCTATACAATGAGCAGTTCTTC. Translating gives CASSESGDPLYNEQFF.